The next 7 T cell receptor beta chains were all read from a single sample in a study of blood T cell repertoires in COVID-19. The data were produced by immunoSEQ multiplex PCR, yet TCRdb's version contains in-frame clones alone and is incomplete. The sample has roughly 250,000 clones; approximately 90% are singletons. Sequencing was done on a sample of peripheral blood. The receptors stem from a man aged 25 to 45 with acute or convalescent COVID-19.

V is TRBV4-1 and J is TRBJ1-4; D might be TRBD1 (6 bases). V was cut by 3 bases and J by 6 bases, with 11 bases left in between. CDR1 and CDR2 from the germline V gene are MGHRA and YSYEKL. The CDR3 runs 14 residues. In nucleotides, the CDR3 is TGCGCCAGCAGCCATACAGGGCGTGATGAAAAACTGTTTTTT. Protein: CASSHTGRDEKLFF.

CDR3 sequence: CASSRDLAGLPDTQYF. The CDR3 DNA sequence: TGTGCCAGCAGCCGGGACTTAGCGGGATTGCCAGATACGCAGTATTTT. The chain combines TRBV4-2 with TRBJ2-3; 8 positions agree with TRBD2. The trim removed 4 bases at V and 4 bases at J, leaving 10 bases unmatched. CDR1 is LGHNA and CDR2 is YNFKEQ in the germline V gene. CDR3 length: 16 amino acids.

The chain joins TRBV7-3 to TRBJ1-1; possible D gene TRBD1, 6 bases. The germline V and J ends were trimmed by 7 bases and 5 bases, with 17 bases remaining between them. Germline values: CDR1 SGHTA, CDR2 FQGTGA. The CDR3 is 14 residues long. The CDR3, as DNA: TGTGCCAGCATCAGAGGTGGGACACCGACTGAAGCTTTCTTT. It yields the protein CASIRGGTPTEAFF.

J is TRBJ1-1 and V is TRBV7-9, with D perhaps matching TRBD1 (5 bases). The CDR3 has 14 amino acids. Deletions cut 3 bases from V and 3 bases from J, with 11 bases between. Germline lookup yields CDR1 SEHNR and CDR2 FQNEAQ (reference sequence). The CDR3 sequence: CASSLGGGDTEAFF. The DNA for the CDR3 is TGTGCCAGCAGCTTGGGGGGTGGAGACACTGAAGCTTTCTTT.

In DNA, the CDR3 is TGTGCCAGCAGCCAAGGGCGGGGGGGAGAAGAGACCCAGTACTTC. Its protein product is CASSQGRGGEETQYF. The V gene is TRBV4-2, the J gene TRBJ2-5; TRBD2 aligns across 9 bases. This CDR3 is built from 15 residues. Trimming cost V 1 base and J 3 bases; bases outside gene matches: 3. Per the germline V gene, CDR1 is LGHNA and CDR2 is YNFKEQ.

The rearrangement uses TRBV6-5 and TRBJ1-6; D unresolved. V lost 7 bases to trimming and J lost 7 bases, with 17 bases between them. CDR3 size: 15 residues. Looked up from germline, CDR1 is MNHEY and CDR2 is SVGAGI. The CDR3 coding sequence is TGTGCCAGCACCATCGAGGGCAGGCGGAATTCACCCCTCCACTTT. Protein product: CASTIEGRRNSPLHF.

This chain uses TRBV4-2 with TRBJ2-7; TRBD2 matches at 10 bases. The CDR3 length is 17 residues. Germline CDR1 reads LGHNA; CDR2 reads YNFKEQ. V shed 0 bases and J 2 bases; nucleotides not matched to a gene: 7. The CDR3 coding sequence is TGTGCCAGCAGCCAAGAGGGGGCTAGCGGGGGTGCCTACGAGCAGTACTTC. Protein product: CASSQEGASGGAYEQYF.